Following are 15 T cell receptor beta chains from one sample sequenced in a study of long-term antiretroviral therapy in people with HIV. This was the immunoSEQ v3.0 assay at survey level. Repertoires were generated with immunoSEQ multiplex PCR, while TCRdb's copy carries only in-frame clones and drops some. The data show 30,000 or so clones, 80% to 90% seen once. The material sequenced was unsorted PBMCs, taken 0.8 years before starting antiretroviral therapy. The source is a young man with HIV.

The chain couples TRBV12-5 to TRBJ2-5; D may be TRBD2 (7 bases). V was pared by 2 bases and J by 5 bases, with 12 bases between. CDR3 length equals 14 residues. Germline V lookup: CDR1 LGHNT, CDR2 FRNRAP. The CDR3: CASGLSGGRETQYF. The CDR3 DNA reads TGTGCTAGTGGTTTGTCGGGGGGCCGGGAGACCCAGTACTTC.

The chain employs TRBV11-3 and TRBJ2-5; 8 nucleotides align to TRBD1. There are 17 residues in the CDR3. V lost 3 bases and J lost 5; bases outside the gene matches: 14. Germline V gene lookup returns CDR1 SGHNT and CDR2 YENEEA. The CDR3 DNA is TGTGCCAGCAGCTTCGGGGCCCCCTGGCAGGGGGCGGAGACCCAGTACTTC. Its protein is CASSFGAPWQGAETQYF.

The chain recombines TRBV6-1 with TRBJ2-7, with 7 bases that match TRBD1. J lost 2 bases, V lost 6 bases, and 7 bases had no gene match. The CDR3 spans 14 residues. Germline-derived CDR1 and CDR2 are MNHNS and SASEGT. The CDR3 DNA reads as TGTGCCAGCAGCTGGGACAGAGCACCCTACGAGCAGTACTTC. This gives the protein CASSWDRAPYEQYF.

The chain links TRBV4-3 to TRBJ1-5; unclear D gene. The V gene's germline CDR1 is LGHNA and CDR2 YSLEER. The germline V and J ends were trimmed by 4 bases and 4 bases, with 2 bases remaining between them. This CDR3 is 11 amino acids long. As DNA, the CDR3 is TGCGCCAGCAGCCCAAATCAGCCCCAGCATTTT. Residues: CASSPNQPQHF.

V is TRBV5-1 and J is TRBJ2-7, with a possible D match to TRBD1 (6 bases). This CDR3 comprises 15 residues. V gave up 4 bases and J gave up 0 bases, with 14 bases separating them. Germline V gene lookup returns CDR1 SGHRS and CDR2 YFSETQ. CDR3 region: CASSTGTSFSYEQYF. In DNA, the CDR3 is TGCGCCAGCAGCACCGGGACAAGTTTCTCCTACGAGCAGTACTTC.

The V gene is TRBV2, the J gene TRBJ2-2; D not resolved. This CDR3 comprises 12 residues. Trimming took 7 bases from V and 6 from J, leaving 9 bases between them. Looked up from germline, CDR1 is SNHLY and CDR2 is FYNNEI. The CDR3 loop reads CASTYSAGELFF. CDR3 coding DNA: TGTGCCAGCACGTACAGCGCCGGGGAGCTGTTTTTT.

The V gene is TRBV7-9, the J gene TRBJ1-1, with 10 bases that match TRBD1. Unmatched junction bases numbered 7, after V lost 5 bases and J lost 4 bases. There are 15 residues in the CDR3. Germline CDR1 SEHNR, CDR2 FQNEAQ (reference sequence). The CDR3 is CASSPYRTGGTEAFF. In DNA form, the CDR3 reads TGTGCCAGCAGCCCCTACCGGACAGGGGGCACTGAAGCTTTCTTT.

The DNA of the CDR3 is TGTGCCAGCTCACCAAGTTGGACGCCAACCTCCTCTGGAAACACCATATATTTT. Amino acids: CASSPSWTPTSSGNTIYF. The rearrangement links TRBV18 to TRBJ1-3; no firm D call. This CDR3 has 18 amino acids. The germline V and J ends were trimmed by 2 bases and 0 bases, with 17 bases remaining between them. Germline CDR1 is KGHSH and CDR2 is LQKENI.

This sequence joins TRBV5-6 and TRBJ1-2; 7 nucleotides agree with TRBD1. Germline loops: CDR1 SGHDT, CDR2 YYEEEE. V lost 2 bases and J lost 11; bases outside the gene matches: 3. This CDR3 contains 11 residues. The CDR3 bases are TGTGCCAGCAGCTTTTCAGGGGGGTACACCTTC. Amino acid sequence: CASSFSGGYTF.

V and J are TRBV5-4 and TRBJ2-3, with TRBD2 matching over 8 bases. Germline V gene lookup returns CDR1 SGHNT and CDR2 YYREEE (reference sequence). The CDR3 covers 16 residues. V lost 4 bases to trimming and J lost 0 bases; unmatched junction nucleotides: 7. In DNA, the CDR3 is TGTGCCAGCAGCCGGCAACTAGCGGTCAGCACAGATACGCAGTATTTT. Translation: CASSRQLAVSTDTQYF.

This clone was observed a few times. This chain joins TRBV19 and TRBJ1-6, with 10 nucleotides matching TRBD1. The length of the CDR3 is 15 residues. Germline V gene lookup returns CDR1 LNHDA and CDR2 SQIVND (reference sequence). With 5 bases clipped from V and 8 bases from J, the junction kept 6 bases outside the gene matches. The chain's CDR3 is CASSFRDRGHSPLHF. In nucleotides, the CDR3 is TGTGCCAGTAGTTTCCGGGACAGGGGTCATTCACCCCTCCACTTT.

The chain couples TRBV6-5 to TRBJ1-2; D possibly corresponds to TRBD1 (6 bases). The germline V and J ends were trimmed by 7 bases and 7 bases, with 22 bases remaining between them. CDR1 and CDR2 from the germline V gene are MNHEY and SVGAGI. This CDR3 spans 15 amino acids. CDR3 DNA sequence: TGTGCCAGCAAACCACCCGGGACAACGGGGTCTGGCTACACCTTC. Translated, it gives CASKPPGTTGSGYTF.

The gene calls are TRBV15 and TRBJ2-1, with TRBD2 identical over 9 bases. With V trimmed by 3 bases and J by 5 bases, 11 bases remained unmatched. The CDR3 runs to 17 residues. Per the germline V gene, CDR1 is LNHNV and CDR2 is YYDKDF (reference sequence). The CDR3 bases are TGTGCCACCAGCAGCCTGTTACTAGCGGGTCTAGACAATGAGCAGTTCTTC. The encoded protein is CATSSLLLAGLDNEQFF.

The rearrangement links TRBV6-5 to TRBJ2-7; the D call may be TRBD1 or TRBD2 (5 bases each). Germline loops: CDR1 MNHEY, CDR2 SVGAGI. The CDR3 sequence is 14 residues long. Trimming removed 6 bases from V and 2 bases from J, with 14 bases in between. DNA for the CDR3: TGTGCCAGCAGGGGACCTGGCGAAACCTACGAGCAGTACTTC. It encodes CASRGPGETYEQYF.

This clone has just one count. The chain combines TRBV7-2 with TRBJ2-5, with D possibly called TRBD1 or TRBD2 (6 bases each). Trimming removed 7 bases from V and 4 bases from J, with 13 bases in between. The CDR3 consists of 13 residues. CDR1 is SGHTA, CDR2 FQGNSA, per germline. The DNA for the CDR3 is TGTGCCAGCACTCCACAGGGAGGAGAGACCCAGTACTTC. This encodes CASTPQGGETQYF. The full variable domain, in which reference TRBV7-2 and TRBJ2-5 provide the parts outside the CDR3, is GAGVSQSPSNKVTEKGKDVELRCDPISGHTALYWYRQSLGQGLEFLIYFQGNSAPDKSGLPSDRFSAERTGGSVSTLTIQRTQQEDSAVYLCASTPQGGETQYFGPGTRLLVL.